The source of this T cell receptor (beta chain) is a study of cytomegalovirus exposure and HLA in healthy donors. PCR employed 60 Vbeta and 13 Jbeta primers. Assay: immunoSEQ multiplex PCR; the TCRdb copy retains only in-frame clones and omits some. The table records about 110,000 clones, approximately 76% of them present only once. Germline CDR1 and CDR2: MNHNS and SASEGT. CDR3 length equals 15 residues. For this clone: One end of the junction fails to match germline, which may point to a read error.

The source is a woman between 45 and 60 years old in good health and CMV-seropositive. The sequencing input was PBMCs. This chain connects TRBV6-1 to TRBJ2-5; 9 bases are shared with TRBD2. The CDR3 region has the DNA TGTGCCAGCACTGAAAGGACTAGCGTTAAAGAGACCCAGTACTTC. This sequence encodes CASTERTSVKETQYF.